One sample yielded the 17 T cell receptor beta chains listed below, sequenced in a study of neoadjuvant anti-PD-1 for oral cavity cancer. Sequencing used immunoSEQ multiplex PCR; TCRdb keeps in-frame clones, though not all of them. Of some 14,000 clones in the sample, about 73% were seen once. The input for sequencing was PBMCs, taken before nivolumab (anti-PD-1) treatment. Source of these receptors: a person aged 35 to 85 with oral cavity squamous cell carcinoma.

The CDR3 DNA reads as TGCAGCGTTGCGTTTCGTGGCTATGGCTACACCTTC. Amino acid sequence: CSVAFRGYGYTF. This chain links TRBV29-1 with TRBJ1-2; no clear D gene. The V end lost 4 bases, the J end lost 4 bases, and 10 bases lay between the germline ends. The CDR3 spans 12 residues. Germline loops: CDR1 SQVTM, CDR2 ANQGSEA.

In regard to this clone: A read error may produce the germline difference seen at one junction end. The chain uses TRBV7-7 and TRBJ1-1, with D perhaps TRBD1 (6 bases). Per germline, CDR1 SSHAT and CDR2 FNYEAQ (reference sequence). The CDR3 covers 15 residues. CDR3 in DNA: TGTGCTAGCAGCCCACTACAGGGCCAGAACACTGAAGCTTTCTTT. It codes for CASSPLQGQNTEAFF.

This clone was detected once. The V and J genes are TRBV6-4 and TRBJ2-3; 9 nucleotides agree with TRBD2. Germline CDR1 is MRHNA and CDR2 is SNTAGT. The CDR3 contains 15 residues. Losses at the gene ends were 8 bases for V and 6 bases for J; bases not matched to a gene: 12. The CDR3 protein is CASAQTGGGADTQYF. Here the CDR3 DNA reads TGTGCCAGCGCCCAAACTGGCGGGGGGGCCGATACGCAGTATTTT.

The chain recombines TRBV5-4 with TRBJ2-3; possibly TRBD2 for D (5 bases). V was pared by 5 bases and J by 5 bases, with 21 bases between. Per the germline V gene, CDR1 is SGHNT and CDR2 is YYREEE (reference sequence). The CDR3 has 16 residues. CDR3 loop: CASRYEPSGYGDTQYF. The CDR3 coding sequence is TGTGCCAGCAGATACGAACCTTCGGGGTACGGAGATACGCAGTATTTT.

This clone has just a few counts. The rearrangement links TRBV18 to TRBJ1-2; TRBD1 matches 8 bases. V trimming: 5 bases; J trimming: 8 bases; junction bases outside the gene matches: 10. The CDR3 sequence is 14 residues long. Germline V gene lookup returns CDR1 KGHSH and CDR2 LQKENI. For the CDR3, the DNA is TGTGCCAGCTCAATGGGACAGGCAAGGAAGGGCTACACCTTC. Translation: CASSMGQARKGYTF.

V and J are TRBV7-2 and TRBJ2-3; 7 nucleotides match TRBD1. The CDR3 has 14 amino acids. V lost 3 bases to trimming and J lost 6 bases; unmatched junction nucleotides: 6. Per germline, CDR1 SGHTA and CDR2 FQGNSA. The CDR3 nucleotides are TGTGCCAGCAGCTTCGAGGGGGCCATGGATACGCAGTATTTT. This translates into CASSFEGAMDTQYF.

V usage is TRBV5-6 and J usage is TRBJ2-7; 8 bases fit TRBD1. V dropped 2 bases and J dropped 3; count of bases not matched to a gene: 7. Germline CDR1 reads SGHDT; CDR2 reads YYEEEE. The CDR3 sequence is 15 residues long. As DNA, the CDR3 is TGTGCCAGCAGCTTCCCCCGGACAGGGATCTACGAGCAGTACTTC. Translating gives CASSFPRTGIYEQYF.

The gene calls are TRBV19 and TRBJ2-3; the D gene is possibly TRBD2 (7 bases). Between the trimmed V and J ends, which lost 5 bases and 0 bases, there was a span of 9 bases. Per the germline V gene, CDR1 is LNHDA and CDR2 is SQIVND (reference sequence). The CDR3 consists of 14 residues. The CDR3 reads CASSAGASTDTQYF. The DNA for the CDR3 is TGTGCCAGTAGTGCGGGGGCCAGCACAGATACGCAGTATTTT.

By frequency in the sample, this clone is medium-sized. This chain uses TRBV15 with TRBJ2-2, with D perhaps TRBD2 (5 bases). This CDR3 contains 15 residues. Deletions cut 1 base from V and 2 bases from J, with 8 bases between. CDR1 and CDR2 from the germline V gene are LNHNV and YYDKDF (reference sequence). In DNA form, the CDR3 reads TGTGCCACCAGCAGAGGGAGGTATAACACCGGGGAGCTGTTTTTT. Amino acid sequence: CATSRGRYNTGELFF. The entire variable domain, with the rest obtained from reference TRBV15 and TRBJ2-2, is as follows: DAMVIQNPRYQVTQFGKPVTLSCSQTLNHNVMYWYQQKSSQAPKLLFHYYDKDFNNEADTPDNFQSRRPNTSFCFLDIRSPGLGDTAMYLCATSRGRYNTGELFFGEGSRLTVL.

The chain joins TRBV4-1 to TRBJ2-2; possible D gene TRBD2, 5 bases. Germline loops: CDR1 MGHRA, CDR2 YSYEKL. The V end was cut by 1 base, the J end by 6 bases, with 12 bases between. The CDR3 is 15 amino acids. CDR3 amino acids: CASSQALRASGELFF. For the CDR3, the DNA is TGCGCCAGCAGCCAAGCTTTGAGGGCTTCCGGGGAGCTGTTTTTT.

The genes are TRBV6-1 and TRBJ1-1; the D is unclear. This CDR3 spans 14 amino acids. Trimming stripped 7 bases from V and 3 bases from J, with 15 bases between. The germline V gene encodes CDR1 MNHNS and CDR2 SASEGT. The CDR3, as DNA: TGTGCCAGCAAATCGACTTGGGGAGACACTGAAGCTTTCTTT. This encodes CASKSTWGDTEAFF.

CDR3 region: CAWSVKPGGVSSEQYF. CDR3 in DNA: TGTGCCTGGAGTGTAAAGCCGGGCGGGGTCTCTTCCGAGCAGTACTTC. The rearrangement links TRBV30 to TRBJ2-7; D may be TRBD2 (6 bases). CDR1 and CDR2 from the germline V gene are GTSNPN and SVGIG (reference sequence). CDR3 length equals 16 residues. The V and J ends lost 0 bases and 6 bases respectively, with 21 bases between them.

About this clone itself: Different DNA sequences within this sample yield the same CDR3. The chain is built from TRBV9 and TRBJ2-5, with D possibly TRBD1 on 6 matching bases. V was clipped by 8 bases and J by 5 bases, with 16 bases between them. The CDR3 runs 13 residues. In germline, CDR1 is SGDLS, CDR2 YYNGEE. The CDR3 loop is CASGAGVEETQYF. CDR3 DNA: TGTGCCAGTGGGGCAGGGGTGGAGGAGACCCAGTACTTC.

This chain uses TRBV7-2 with TRBJ2-3; maybe TRBD2 (6 bases). CDR1 SGHTA and CDR2 FQGNSA come from the germline V gene. Trimming removed 5 bases at V and 5 bases at J, with 17 bases between. The CDR3 spans 15 residues. The CDR3: CASSLGLSGGDTQYF. The CDR3 DNA is TGTGCCAGCAGCCTTGGACTATCTGGCGGAGATACGCAGTATTTT.

The chain has TRBV7-8 and TRBJ2-5, with 9 bases fitting TRBD1. Trimming removed 1 base from V and 2 bases from J; junction bases left unmatched: 5. There are 16 residues in the CDR3. Germline V gives CDR1 SGHVS, CDR2 FQNEAQ. In DNA form, the CDR3 reads TGTGCCAGCAGCTTAGGCTCGGGACAGGGACAAGAGACCCAGTACTTC. It yields the protein CASSLGSGQGQETQYF.

This rearrangement joins TRBV6-4 to TRBJ2-1, with no clear D. Per the germline V gene, CDR1 is MRHNA and CDR2 is SNTAGT. The CDR3 is 16 amino acids. The V end was cut by 0 bases, the J end by 9 bases, with 18 bases between. CDR3 sequence (DNA): TGTGCCAGCAGTGACTCGATAGCAACTGGACCTATTGAGCAGTTCTTC. As protein: CASSDSIATGPIEQFF.

The V call is TRBV2, the J call TRBJ2-4; maybe TRBD2 (5 bases). Germline CDR1 reads SNHLY; CDR2 reads FYNNEI. This CDR3 is 15 amino acids long. Trimming left V 3 bases short and J 9 bases short, with 18 bases between. Here the CDR3 reads CASSEGLGSVSIQYF. In DNA, the CDR3 is TGTGCCAGCAGTGAGGGCCTGGGGAGCGTTAGCATTCAGTACTTC.